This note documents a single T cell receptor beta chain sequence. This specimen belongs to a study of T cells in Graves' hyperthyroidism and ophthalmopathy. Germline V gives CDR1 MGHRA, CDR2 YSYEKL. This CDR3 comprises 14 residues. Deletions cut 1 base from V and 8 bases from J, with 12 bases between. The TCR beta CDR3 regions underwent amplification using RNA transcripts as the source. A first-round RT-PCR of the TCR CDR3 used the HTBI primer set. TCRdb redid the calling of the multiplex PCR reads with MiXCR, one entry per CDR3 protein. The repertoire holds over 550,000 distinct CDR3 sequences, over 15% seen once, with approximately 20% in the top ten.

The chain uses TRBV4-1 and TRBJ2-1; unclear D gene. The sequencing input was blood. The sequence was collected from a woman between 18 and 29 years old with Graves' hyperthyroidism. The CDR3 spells CASSQVPDLDEQFF. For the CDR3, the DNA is TGCGCCAGCAGCCAAGTACCGGACCTGGATGAGCAGTTCTTC.